Listed below are T cell receptor beta chains from one sample, sequenced in a study of T-cell reconstitution after alpha-beta-depleted transplantation in children. In TCRdb, the PCR reads were re-called with MiXCR into one record per CDR3 protein. The repertoire holds 250,000 to 300,000 distinct CDR3 sequences, with around 10% as singletons. The sequences come from peripheral blood, collected 180 days after TCRalphabeta/CD19-depleted stem cell transplant. All receptors derive from a male patient aged 2 to 10 who had a stem cell transplant for chronic granulomatous disease, so the T cells may come from the graft donor. The CDR3 runs from the conserved cysteine through the conserved F or W. The D gene is left open where the match is weak. Only part of the rows carry a size: once, few, many, or a class if the clone is expanded.

TRBV4-2	-	TRBJ2-2	TRBD2	TGTGCCAGCAGCCGAGTTAGCGGGAGTAAGGACACCGGGGAGCTGTTTTTT	CASSRVSGSKDTGELFF
TRBV29-1	many	TRBJ2-5	TRBD2	TGCAGCGTTGGGGTAGCGGGGGTGAAGACCCAGTACTTC	CSVGVAGVKTQYF
TRBV4-3	many	TRBJ2-7	-	TGCGCCAGCAGCCAAGATACAACAGAATTTTGGGACGAGCAGTACTTC	CASSQDTTEFWDEQYF
TRBV2	many	TRBJ2-7	-	TGTGCCAGCAGTGAAGTTGGCAGGGGTAGAGACGAGCAGTACTTC	CASSEVGRGRDEQYF
TRBV10-3	many	TRBJ2-6	-	TGTGCCATCAGTGAGCTCCAGGGGAGGACCGCCAACGTCCTGACTTTC	CAISELQGRTANVLTF
TRBV12-3/TRBV12-4	many	TRBJ2-1	-	TGTGCCAGCAGTTTCACGGCAGGCGTGAGCTCCTACAATGAGCAGTTCTTC	CASSFTAGVSSYNEQFF
TRBV4-3	many	TRBJ2-7	-	TGCGCCAGCACTCAAGAAATGGCAGGGTGGTACGAGCAGTACTTC	CASTQEMAGWYEQYF
TRBV7-2	many	TRBJ2-1	-	TGTGCCAGCAGCCCCCGAGGAGGGAGGTTAGGCTACAATGAGCAGTTCTTC	CASSPRGGRLGYNEQFF
TRBV20-1	many	TRBJ2-2	TRBD1	TGCAGTGCTAGAGCGGGACAGGGGATCGGGGAGCTGTTTTTT	CSARAGQGIGELFF
TRBV20-1	many	TRBJ1-2	TRBD1	TGCAGTGCTGGCCGAAGGACAGGTGGCTACACCTTC	CSAGRRTGGYTF
TRBV12-3/TRBV12-4	many	TRBJ2-3	TRBD2	TGTGCCAGCAGTTTAAGAGCGGGGGGAACTGGCACAGATACGCAGTATTTT	CASSLRAGGTGTDTQYF
TRBV20-1	many	TRBJ2-7	TRBD2	TGCAGTGCGCAGCCTTCGTACGGGACTAGCGCCTACGAGCAGTACTTC	CSAQPSYGTSAYEQYF
TRBV29-1	many	TRBJ2-1	-	TGCAGCGTGGCCGGGTCCCCCGGGTCCTACAATGAGCAGTTCTTC	CSVAGSPGSYNEQFF
TRBV20-1	many	TRBJ1-5	-	TGCAGTGCTAGAGTGGGGGGTTCAGGGCACAATCAGCCCCAGCATTTT	CSARVGGSGHNQPQHF
TRBV12-3/TRBV12-4	many	TRBJ2-7	TRBD2	TGTGCCAGCAGACTCGGGACTAGCGGAGAGAGGGGCTCCTACGAGCAGTACTTC	CASRLGTSGERGSYEQYF
TRBV12-3/TRBV12-4	few	TRBJ1-4	-	TGTGCCAGCAGTTTGTCCCCCGGGAGGGGAAAACTGTTTTTT	CASSLSPGRGKLFF
TRBV6-4	many	TRBJ2-1	TRBD1	TGTGCCAGCAGTGACGGGACAGAGGGGCGTGCGGGCAGCTCCTACAATGAGCAGTTCTTC	CASSDGTEGRAGSSYNEQFF
TRBV11-2	-	TRBJ2-7	TRBD1	TGTGCCAGCAGCTTTTCCCCGCAGGGGGACTACGAGCAGTACTTC	CASSFSPQGDYEQYF
TRBV20-1	-	TRBJ1-2	-	TGCAGTGCCGGTTCCATGGACAGCTCCTATGGCTACACCTTC	CSAGSMDSSYGYTF
TRBV18	many	TRBJ2-1	TRBD2	TGTGCCAGCTCCCCTAGCGGGGGGCCGTGGCATGAGCAGTTCTTC	CASSPSGGPWHEQFF
TRBV7-9	many	TRBJ2-2	-	TGTGCCAGCAACCAATTCCAGGGGCCCGGGGAGCTGTTTTTT	CASNQFQGPGELFF
TRBV11-2	many	TRBJ1-2	-	TGTGCCAGCAGCTACATGTTTGGCTATGGCTACACCTTC	CASSYMFGYGYTF
TRBV12-3/TRBV12-4	many	TRBJ1-1	-	TGTGCCAGCAGTTTATCGGGGAACACTGAAGCTTTCTTT	CASSLSGNTEAFF
TRBV19	-	TRBJ2-4	-	TGTGCCAGTAGTAGTCCGGGACCACAGTACTTC	CASSSPGPQYF
TRBV20-1	many	TRBJ2-7	-	TGCAGTGCTAGAGGTCTCGAGCAGTACTTC	CSARGLEQYF
TRBV27	many	TRBJ2-7	-	TGTGCCAGCAGTTTTGACGGGGGAAGCTCCTACGAGCAGTACTTC	CASSFDGGSSYEQYF
TRBV19	many	TRBJ1-5	-	TGTGCCAGTACCCTCGGGCCCACCCATCAGCCCCAGCATTTT	CASTLGPTHQPQHF
TRBV5-1	many	TRBJ1-2	TRBD1	TGCGCCAGCAGCTATTTCGACAGGGGGCCCTCCTATGGCTACACCTTC	CASSYFDRGPSYGYTF
TRBV29-1	many	TRBJ1-2	TRBD1	TGCAGCGTTGAAGCCCACAGGGGCAGCTTGCAAAATGGCTACACCTTC	CSVEAHRGSLQNGYTF
TRBV20-1	many	TRBJ2-1	TRBD2	TGCAGTGCTAGGTTCGCGGGAGTAGTAAATGAGCAGTTCTTC	CSARFAGVVNEQFF
TRBV18	many	TRBJ1-1	TRBD1	TGTGCCAGCTCACGGACAGGTCTTAATACGGGGGGTACTGAAGCTTTCTTT	CASSRTGLNTGGTEAFF
TRBV7-9	many	TRBJ2-7	-	TGTGCCAGCAGCTCGCCCTTAGCAGGCGAGCAGTACTTC	CASSSPLAGEQYF
TRBV28	few	TRBJ1-5	TRBD1	TGTGCCAGCAGCCACTCGACAGGGCTTGGCAATCAGCCCCAGCATTTT	CASSHSTGLGNQPQHF
TRBV7-3	many	TRBJ2-1	TRBD2	TGTGCCAGCAGCCCGGGACTAGCGAACTACAATGAGCAGTTCTTC	CASSPGLANYNEQFF
TRBV19	few	TRBJ1-5	-	TGTGCCACCGACGGGTCCAAAATCTATAGCAATCAGCCCCAGCATTTT	CATDGSKIYSNQPQHF
TRBV29-1	many	TRBJ1-2	-	TGCAGCGTTGAAGAGGGGGCTAACTATGGCTACACCTTC	CSVEEGANYGYTF
TRBV4-1	-	TRBJ2-5	-	TGCGCCAGCAGCCAAGATTTTACGAGGCGGGGTCAAGAGACCCAGTACTTC	CASSQDFTRRGQETQYF
TRBV3-1	many	TRBJ2-1	TRBD2	TGTGCCAGCAGCCAAGGCGTAGCGGGAGCGGGTGAGCAGTTCTTC	CASSQGVAGAGEQFF
TRBV30	many	TRBJ1-1	-	TGTGCTTCTAGGCCGGACGGGGGTATCGCTGAAGCTTTCTTT	CASRPDGGIAEAFF
TRBV3-1	many	TRBJ2-2	-	TGTGCCAGCAGCCATCGTGGGAGAATCACCGGGGAGCTGTTTTTT	CASSHRGRITGELFF
TRBV5-6	-	TRBJ2-1	-	TGTGCCAGCACTTGGGGCTCCGTCTCCTACAATGAGCAGTTCTTC	CASTWGSVSYNEQFF
TRBV20-1	many	TRBJ2-5	TRBD2	TGCAGTGCTAGCGGGAGGGGGTTTGAGACCCAGTACTTC	CSASGRGFETQYF
TRBV7-8	many	TRBJ2-5	-	TGTGCCAGCAGCCCCATCCAAGAGACCCAGTACTTC	CASSPIQETQYF
TRBV20-1	many	TRBJ2-7	-	TGCAGTGCGGCGAGATACGAGCAGTACTTC	CSAARYEQYF
TRBV6-6	many	TRBJ1-4	-	TGTGCCAGCAGTTACTCCCAGGGTACACTGTTTTTT	CASSYSQGTLFF
TRBV11-2	-	TRBJ1-2	-	TGTGCCAGCAGCTTAGAGGCAGGGAACTATGGCTACACCTTC	CASSLEAGNYGYTF
TRBV7-2	many	TRBJ2-1	-	TGTGCCAGCAGGTCACCTAGCGCAAACTACAATGAGCAGTTCTTC	CASRSPSANYNEQFF
TRBV7-9	many	TRBJ2-3	-	TGTGCCAGCAGCTTAGGAGCCCTCGGGGGCACAGATACGCAGTATTTT	CASSLGALGGTDTQYF
TRBV19	few	TRBJ2-3	-	TGTGCCAGTAGTACTCGAGGGGACATGGCAGATACGCAGTATTTT	CASSTRGDMADTQYF
TRBV29-1	many	TRBJ2-7	-	TGCAGCGTCACACAGGGTTCCCACGAGCAGTACTTC	CSVTQGSHEQYF
TRBV9	many	TRBJ2-2	TRBD2	TGTGCCAGCAGCCCCCACATAGGGGTAGCGGGAGTTACCGGGGAGCTGTTTTTT	CASSPHIGVAGVTGELFF
TRBV29-1	many	TRBJ2-1	-	TGCAGCGTTGCAACAAATGAGCAGTTCTTC	CSVATNEQFF
TRBV21-1	many	TRBJ2-2	-	TGTGCCAGCAACACCTCACGGAGTTCCTCACCCACCGGGGAGCTGTTTTTT	CASNTSRSSSPTGELFF